This T cell receptor beta chain was profiled in a study of CD8+ T cells in alopecia areata. Comment on this clone: Its antigen is not identified.

Germline-derived CDR1 and CDR2 are SGHDN and FVKESK. The CDR3 is made up of 15 amino acids. Between the trimmed V and J ends, which lost 3 bases and 1 base, there was a span of 13 bases. Whole-study findings and limits: Especially in alopecia totalis/universalis, lesional scalp showed greater clonality than normal scalp did.

In each case, RNA was isolated and then reverse transcribed into cDNA as the sequencing template. Only in-frame clones appear in the TCRdb table, and some are missing; sequencing was by immunoSEQ multiplex PCR. The table has 130,000 or so clones, approximately 49% seen once. The sample here was CD8+ T cells sorted from blood, taken at week 0. The TCR originated in a human donor with alopecia areata. This chain joins TRBV14 and TRBJ2-7; D possibly corresponds to TRBD1 (6 bases). The CDR3 loop is CASSQQGFDSYEQYF. The CDR3 nucleotides are TGTGCCAGCAGCCAGCAGGGGTTCGATTCCTACGAGCAGTACTTC.